This is a list of T cell receptor beta chains from one sample in a study of control samples from healthy donors and cancer patients. Repertoires were generated with immunoSEQ multiplex PCR, while TCRdb's copy carries only in-frame clones and drops some. There are tens of thousands of clones in the sample; less than 90% occur only once, and approximately 15% lies in the top ten. Source material: blood. The receptor source for this set is a woman between 70 and 85 years old in good health. Both conserved end residues are trimmed from each CDR3.

j_gene: TRBJ2-1; v_gene: TRBV7-2; CDR3aa: ASSLWGTGGVELGNEQF
j_gene: TRBJ1-6; v_gene: TRBV5-1; CDR3aa: ASSLGGGGGPLH
j_gene: TRBJ1-5; v_gene: TRBV6-5; CDR3aa: ASKTDGNSNQPQH
j_gene: TRBJ1-1; v_gene: TRBV20-1; CDR3aa: SASFPRDRGRTEAF
j_gene: TRBJ2-1; v_gene: TRBV9; CDR3aa: ASSVGVEQF
j_gene: TRBJ2-1; v_gene: TRBV11-3; CDR3aa: ASSLGASGSNEQF
j_gene: TRBJ1-1; v_gene: TRBV19; CDR3aa: ASTNRVNTEAF
j_gene: TRBJ1-4; v_gene: TRBV15; CDR3aa: ATSSEGRGNEKLF
j_gene: TRBJ1-2; v_gene: TRBV6-2/TRBV6-3; CDR3aa: ASTPVGSYGYT
j_gene: TRBJ2-3; v_gene: TRBV5-1; CDR3aa: ASSFTVGKDTQY
j_gene: TRBJ1-2; v_gene: TRBV3-1/TRBV3-2; CDR3aa: ASSQDLNYGYT
j_gene: TRBJ2-2; v_gene: TRBV9; CDR3aa: ASRDGGAGPGELF
j_gene: TRBJ1-2; v_gene: TRBV3-1/TRBV3-2; CDR3aa: ASSHALGYT
j_gene: TRBJ2-5; v_gene: TRBV14; CDR3aa: ASSRVGLEETQY
j_gene: TRBJ1-4; v_gene: TRBV19; CDR3aa: ASGDRGNEKLF
j_gene: TRBJ2-1; v_gene: TRBV16; CDR3aa: ASSQLPGYNEQF
j_gene: TRBJ1-1; v_gene: TRBV7-2; CDR3aa: ASSSEMNTEAF
j_gene: TRBJ2-7; v_gene: TRBV5-8; CDR3aa: ASPRVKRLGFYEQY
j_gene: TRBJ2-7; v_gene: TRBV5-3; CDR3aa: ARTAGLAAYEQY
j_gene: TRBJ1-2; v_gene: TRBV2; CDR3aa: ASSLEFDGYT
j_gene: TRBJ1-3; v_gene: TRBV3-1/TRBV3-2; CDR3aa: ASSQRQGASGNTIY
j_gene: TRBJ2-7; v_gene: TRBV12-5; CDR3aa: ASLPDSSYEQY
j_gene: TRBJ1-1; v_gene: TRBV5-3; CDR3aa: ARSGQGNTEAF
j_gene: TRBJ2-3; v_gene: TRBV11-2; CDR3aa: ASSLAGAGGYTDTQY
j_gene: TRBJ2-1; v_gene: TRBV20-1; CDR3aa: SASLLAGGGEQF
j_gene: TRBJ1-2; v_gene: TRBV15; CDR3aa: ATSRGPGQANYGYT
j_gene: TRBJ1-4; v_gene: TRBV11-2; CDR3aa: ASSLVVGVNEKLF
j_gene: TRBJ1-6; v_gene: TRBV11-2; CDR3aa: ASSEVSSYNSPLH
j_gene: TRBJ2-1; v_gene: TRBV7-8; CDR3aa: ASSSSGTGIYNEQF